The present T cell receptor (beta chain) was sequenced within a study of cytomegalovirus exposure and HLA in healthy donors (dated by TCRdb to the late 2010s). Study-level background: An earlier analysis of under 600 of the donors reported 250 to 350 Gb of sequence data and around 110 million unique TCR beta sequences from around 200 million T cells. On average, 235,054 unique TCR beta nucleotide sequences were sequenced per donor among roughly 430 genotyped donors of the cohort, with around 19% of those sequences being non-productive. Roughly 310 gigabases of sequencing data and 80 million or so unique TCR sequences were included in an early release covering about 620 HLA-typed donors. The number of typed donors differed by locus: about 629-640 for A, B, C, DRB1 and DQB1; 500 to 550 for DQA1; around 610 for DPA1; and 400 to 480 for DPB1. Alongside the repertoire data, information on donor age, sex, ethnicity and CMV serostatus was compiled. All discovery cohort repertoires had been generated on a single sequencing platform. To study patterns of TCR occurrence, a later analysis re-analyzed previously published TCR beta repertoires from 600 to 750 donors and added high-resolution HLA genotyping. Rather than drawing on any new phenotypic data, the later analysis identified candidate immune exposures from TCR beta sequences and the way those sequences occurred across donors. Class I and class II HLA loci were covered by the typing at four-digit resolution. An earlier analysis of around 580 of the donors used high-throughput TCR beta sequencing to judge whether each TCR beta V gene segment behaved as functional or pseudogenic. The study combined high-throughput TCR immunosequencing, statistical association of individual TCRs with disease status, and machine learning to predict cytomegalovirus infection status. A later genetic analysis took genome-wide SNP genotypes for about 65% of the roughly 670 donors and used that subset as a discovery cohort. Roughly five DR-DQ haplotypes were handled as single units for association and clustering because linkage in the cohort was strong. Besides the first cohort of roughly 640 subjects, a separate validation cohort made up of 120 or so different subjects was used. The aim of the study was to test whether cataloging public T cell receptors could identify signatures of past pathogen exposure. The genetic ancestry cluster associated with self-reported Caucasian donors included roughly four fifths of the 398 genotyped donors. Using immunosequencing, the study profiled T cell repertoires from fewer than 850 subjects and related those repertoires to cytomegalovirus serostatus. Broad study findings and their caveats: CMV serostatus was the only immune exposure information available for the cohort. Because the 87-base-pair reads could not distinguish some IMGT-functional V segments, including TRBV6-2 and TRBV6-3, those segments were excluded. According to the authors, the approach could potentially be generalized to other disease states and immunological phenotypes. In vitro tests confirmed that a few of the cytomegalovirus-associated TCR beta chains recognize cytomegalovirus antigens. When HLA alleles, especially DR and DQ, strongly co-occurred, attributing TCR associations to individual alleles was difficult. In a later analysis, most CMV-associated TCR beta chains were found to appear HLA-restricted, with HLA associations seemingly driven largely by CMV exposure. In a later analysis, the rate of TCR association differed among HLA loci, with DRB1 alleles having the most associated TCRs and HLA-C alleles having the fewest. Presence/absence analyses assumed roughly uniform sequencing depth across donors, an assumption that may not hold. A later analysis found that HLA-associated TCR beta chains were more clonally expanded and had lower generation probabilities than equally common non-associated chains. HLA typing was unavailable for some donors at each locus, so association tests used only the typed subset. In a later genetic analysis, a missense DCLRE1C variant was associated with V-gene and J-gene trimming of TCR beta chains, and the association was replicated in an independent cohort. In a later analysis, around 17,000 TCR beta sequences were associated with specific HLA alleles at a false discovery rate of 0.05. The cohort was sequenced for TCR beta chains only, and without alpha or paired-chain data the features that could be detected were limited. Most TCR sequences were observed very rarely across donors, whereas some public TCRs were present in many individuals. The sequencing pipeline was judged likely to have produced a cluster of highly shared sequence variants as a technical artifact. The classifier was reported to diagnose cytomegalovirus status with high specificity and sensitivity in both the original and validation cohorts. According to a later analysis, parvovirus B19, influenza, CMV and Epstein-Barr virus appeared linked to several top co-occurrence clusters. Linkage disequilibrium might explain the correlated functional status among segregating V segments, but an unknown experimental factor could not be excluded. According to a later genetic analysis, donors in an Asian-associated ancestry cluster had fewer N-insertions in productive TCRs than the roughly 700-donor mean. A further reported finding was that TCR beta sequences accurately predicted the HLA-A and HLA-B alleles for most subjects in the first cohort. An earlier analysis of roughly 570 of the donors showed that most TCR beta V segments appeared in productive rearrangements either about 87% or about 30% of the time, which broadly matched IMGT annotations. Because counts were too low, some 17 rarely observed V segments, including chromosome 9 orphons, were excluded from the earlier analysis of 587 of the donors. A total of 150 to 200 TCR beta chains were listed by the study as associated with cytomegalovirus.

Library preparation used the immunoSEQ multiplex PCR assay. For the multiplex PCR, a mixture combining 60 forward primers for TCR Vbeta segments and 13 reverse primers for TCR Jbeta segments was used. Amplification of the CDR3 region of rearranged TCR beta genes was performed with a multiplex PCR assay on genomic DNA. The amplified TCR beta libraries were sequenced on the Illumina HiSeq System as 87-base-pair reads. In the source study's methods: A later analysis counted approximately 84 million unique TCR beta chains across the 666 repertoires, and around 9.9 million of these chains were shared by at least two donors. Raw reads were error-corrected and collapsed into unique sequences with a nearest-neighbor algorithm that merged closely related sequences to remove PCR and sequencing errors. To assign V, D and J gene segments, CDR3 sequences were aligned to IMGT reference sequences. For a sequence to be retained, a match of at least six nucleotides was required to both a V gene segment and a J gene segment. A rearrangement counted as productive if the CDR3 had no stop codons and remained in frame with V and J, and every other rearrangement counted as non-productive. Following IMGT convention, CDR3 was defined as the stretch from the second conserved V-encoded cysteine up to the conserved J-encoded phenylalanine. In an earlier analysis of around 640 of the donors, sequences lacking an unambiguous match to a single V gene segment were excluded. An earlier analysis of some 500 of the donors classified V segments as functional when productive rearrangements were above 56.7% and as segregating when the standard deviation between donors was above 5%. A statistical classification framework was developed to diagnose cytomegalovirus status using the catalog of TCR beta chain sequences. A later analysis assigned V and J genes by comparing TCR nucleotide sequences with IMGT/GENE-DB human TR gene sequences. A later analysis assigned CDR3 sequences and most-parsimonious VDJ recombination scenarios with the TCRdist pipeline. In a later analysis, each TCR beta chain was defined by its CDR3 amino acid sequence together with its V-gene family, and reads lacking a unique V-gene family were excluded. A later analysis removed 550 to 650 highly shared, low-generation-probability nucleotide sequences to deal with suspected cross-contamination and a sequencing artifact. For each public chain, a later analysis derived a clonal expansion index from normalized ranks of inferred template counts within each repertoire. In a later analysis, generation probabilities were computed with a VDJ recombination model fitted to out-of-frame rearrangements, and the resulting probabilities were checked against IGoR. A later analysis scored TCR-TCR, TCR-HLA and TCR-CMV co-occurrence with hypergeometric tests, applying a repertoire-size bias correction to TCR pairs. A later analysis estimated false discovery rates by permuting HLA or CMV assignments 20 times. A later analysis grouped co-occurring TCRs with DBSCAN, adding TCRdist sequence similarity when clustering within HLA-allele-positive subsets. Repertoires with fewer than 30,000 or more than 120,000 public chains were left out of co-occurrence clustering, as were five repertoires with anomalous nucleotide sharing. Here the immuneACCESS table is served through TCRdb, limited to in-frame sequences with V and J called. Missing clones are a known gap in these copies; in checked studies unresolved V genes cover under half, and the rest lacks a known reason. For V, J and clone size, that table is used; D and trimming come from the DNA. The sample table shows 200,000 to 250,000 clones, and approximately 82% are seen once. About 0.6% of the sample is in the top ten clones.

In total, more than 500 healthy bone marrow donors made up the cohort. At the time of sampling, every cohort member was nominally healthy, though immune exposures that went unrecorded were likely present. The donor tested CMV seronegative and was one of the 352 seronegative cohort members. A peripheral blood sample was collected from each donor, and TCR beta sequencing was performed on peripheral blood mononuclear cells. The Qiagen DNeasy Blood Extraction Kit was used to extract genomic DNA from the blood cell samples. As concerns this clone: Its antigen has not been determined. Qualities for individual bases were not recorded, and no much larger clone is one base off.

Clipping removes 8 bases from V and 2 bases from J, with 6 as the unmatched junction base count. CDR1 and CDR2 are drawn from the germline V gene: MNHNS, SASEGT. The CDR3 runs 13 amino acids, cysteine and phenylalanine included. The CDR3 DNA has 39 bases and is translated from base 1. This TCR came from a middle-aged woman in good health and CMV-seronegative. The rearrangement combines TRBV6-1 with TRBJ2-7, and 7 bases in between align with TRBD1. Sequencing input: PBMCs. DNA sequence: TGTGCCAGCTTCTCGGGGACAGCCTACGAGCAGTACTTC. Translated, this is CASFSGTAYEQYF.